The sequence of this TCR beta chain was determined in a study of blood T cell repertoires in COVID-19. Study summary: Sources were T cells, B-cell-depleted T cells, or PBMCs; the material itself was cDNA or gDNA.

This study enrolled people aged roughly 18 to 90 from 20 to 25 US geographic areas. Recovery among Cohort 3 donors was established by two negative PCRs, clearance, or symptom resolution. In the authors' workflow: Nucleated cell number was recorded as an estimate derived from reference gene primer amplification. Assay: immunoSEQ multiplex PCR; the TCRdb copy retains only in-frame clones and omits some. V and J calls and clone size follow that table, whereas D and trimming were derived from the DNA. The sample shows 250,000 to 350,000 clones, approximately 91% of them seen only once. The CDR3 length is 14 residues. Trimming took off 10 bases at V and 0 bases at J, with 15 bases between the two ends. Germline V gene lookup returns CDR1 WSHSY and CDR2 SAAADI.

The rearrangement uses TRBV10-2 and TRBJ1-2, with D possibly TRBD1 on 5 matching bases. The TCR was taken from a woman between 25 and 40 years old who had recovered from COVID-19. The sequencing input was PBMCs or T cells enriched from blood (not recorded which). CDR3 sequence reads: CATLYDSSNYGYTF. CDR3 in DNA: TGCGCCACCCTTTACGACAGCTCTAACTATGGCTACACCTTC.